Listed below are T cell receptor beta chains from one sample, sequenced in a study of cytomegalovirus exposure and HLA in healthy donors. Clones were read by immunoSEQ multiplex PCR, and TCRdb kept only the in-frame ones, dropping some. The repertoire holds 200,000 to 250,000 clones, with about 75% as singletons. Sequences were obtained from PBMCs. Source of these receptors: a woman in her thirties in good health and CMV-seronegative. CDR3s include the opening cysteine and the closing phenylalanine or tryptophan. The D gene is left open where the match is weak. Clone size is not always given. Where it is, it says once, few, many or a class for expanded clones.

TRBV7-3	TRBD2	16	TRBJ2-2	few	CASSLGLAGGTGELFF	TGTGCCAGCAGCCTCGGACTAGCGGGAGGCACCGGGGAGCTGTTTTTT
TRBV5-5	TRBD1	14	TRBJ2-7	few	CASSSGTGTYEQYF	TGTGCCAGCAGCTCCGGGACAGGGACTTACGAGCAGTACTTC
TRBV11-2	.	11	TRBJ1-2	.	CASSLSRGYTF	TGTGCCAGCAGCTTAAGTCGGGGCTACACCTTC
TRBV4-1	.	13	TRBJ2-7	.	CASSPMRSDEQYF	TGCGCCAGCAGCCCCATGAGGAGTGACGAGCAGTACTTC
TRBV10-2	.	14	TRBJ1-1	.	CASTPTVMNTEAFF	TGCGCCAGCACTCCGACTGTTATGAACACTGAAGCTTTCTTT
TRBV14	.	14	TRBJ2-5	few	CASSQAGVDETQYF	TGTGCCAGCAGCCAAGCGGGAGTGGACGAGACCCAGTACTTC
TRBV19	.	15	TRBJ1-3	.	CASSSQVFSGNTIYF	TGTGCCAGTAGTAGTCAGGTCTTCTCTGGAAACACCATATATTTT
TRBV7-3	TRBD2	17	TRBJ2-1	.	CASSPRGAGGPYNEQFF	TGTGCCAGCAGCCCTCGTGGGGCGGGAGGGCCCTACAATGAGCAGTTCTTC
TRBV6-6	.	14	TRBJ1-1	few	CASSYSAGRTEAFF	TGTGCCAGCAGTTACTCTGCGGGTAGAACTGAAGCTTTCTTT
TRBV2	.	13	TRBJ1-6	few	CASRIDLAPPLHF	TGTGCCAGCAGGATAGACTTGGCACCACCCCTCCACTTT
TRBV19	TRBD1	14	TRBJ1-4	.	CASSPQGQNEKLFF	TGTGCCAGTAGCCCACAGGGGCAGAATGAAAAACTGTTTTTT
TRBV4-2	TRBD1	17	TRBJ1-5	.	CASSPGQGVGGNQPQHF	TGTGCCAGCAGCCCGGGACAGGGGGTCGGGGGCAATCAGCCCCAGCATTTT
TRBV5-6	TRBD1	17	TRBJ2-1	.	CDSSLGRTGDAINEQFF	TGTGACAGCAGCTTGGGAAGGACAGGGGACGCCATCAATGAGCAGTTCTTC
TRBV5-4	TRBD2	14	TRBJ2-7	.	CASSLRLAGNEQYF	TGTGCCAGCAGCTTAAGACTAGCGGGAAACGAGCAGTACTTC
TRBV18	TRBD1	14	TRBJ2-3	.	CASSQDRVADTQYF	TGTGCCAGCTCACAAGACAGGGTCGCAGATACGCAGTATTTT
TRBV11-1	TRBD1	17	TRBJ2-1	.	CVSSPSVPGQGYNEQFF	TGTGTCAGCAGCCCGTCGGTACCGGGACAGGGGTACAATGAGCAGTTCTTC
TRBV5-1	.	13	TRBJ1-1	.	CASSTSGNTEAFF	TGCGCCAGCAGCACGTCAGGGAACACTGAAGCTTTCTTT
TRBV30	TRBD1	15	TRBJ1-5	.	CAWSAGTGGNQPQHF	TGTGCCTGGAGCGCCGGGACAGGGGGCAACCAGCCCCAGCATTTT
TRBV9	.	17	TRBJ2-1	.	CASSLPLTGSPHNEQFF	TGTGCCAGCAGCCTCCCTTTGACAGGTAGTCCGCACAATGAGCAGTTCTTC
TRBV4-2	.	12	TRBJ2-3	.	CASSPLSGTQYF	TGTGCCAGCAGCCCCCTTAGCGGAACGCAGTATTTT
TRBV5-1	.	13	TRBJ1-1	.	CASSFAENTEAFF	TGCGCCAGCAGCTTCGCGGAGAACACTGAAGCTTTCTTT
TRBV5-1	TRBD1	14	TRBJ2-7	.	CASSLEDRAYEQYF	TGCGCCAGCAGCTTGGAGGACAGGGCCTACGAGCAGTACTTC
TRBV27	.	12	TRBJ1-2	.	CASRGRFDGYTF	TGTGCCAGCCGAGGCAGATTTGATGGCTACACCTTC
TRBV7-9	.	14	TRBJ1-1	.	CASSPRLGRAEAFF	TGTGCCAGCAGCCCCCGGCTGGGGAGGGCTGAAGCTTTCTTT
TRBV6-1	.	13	TRBJ1-1	.	CASSPVWNTEAFF	TGTGCCAGCAGTCCCGTGTGGAACACTGAAGCTTTCTTT
TRBV6-4	.	14	TRBJ2-2	.	CASSDEGGGGELFF	TGTGCCAGCAGTGACGAGGGAGGGGGCGGGGAGCTGTTTTTT
TRBV6-5	TRBD2	15	TRBJ2-3	.	CASRRLAGPTDTQYF	TGTGCCAGCAGGAGACTAGCGGGGCCCACAGATACGCAGTATTTT
TRBV12-5	.	11	TRBJ1-1	.	CASGPGERAFF	TGTGCTAGTGGACCGGGGGAAAGAGCTTTCTTT
TRBV30	.	12	TRBJ1-2	.	CAWSYSSYGYTF	TGTGCCTGGAGCTACAGCTCCTATGGCTACACCTTC
TRBV18	TRBD2	16	TRBJ2-3	.	CASSPLGGGVTDTQYF	TGTGCCAGCTCCCCACTCGGCGGGGGGGTCACAGATACGCAGTATTTT
TRBV11-3	TRBD2	20	TRBJ2-7	.	CASSLGFAGGPPESSYEQYF	TGTGCCAGCAGCTTAGGATTCGCGGGGGGGCCTCCGGAAAGCTCCTACGAGCAGTACTTC
TRBV5-1	.	13	TRBJ1-1	once	CASSFDRQGKAFF	TGCGCCAGCAGCTTCGACAGGCAGGGTAAAGCTTTCTTT
TRBV9	.	16	TRBJ1-4	.	CASSVDGSGFGEKLFF	TGTGCCAGCAGCGTAGACGGTAGTGGGTTCGGGGAAAAACTGTTTTTT
TRBV11-3	TRBD1	14	TRBJ1-4	once	CASSGTGGNEKLFF	TGTGCCAGCAGCGGGACAGGGGGTAATGAAAAACTGTTTTTT